Shown below are 13 T cell receptor beta chains from a single sample sequenced in a study of PD-1 blockade in mismatch repair-deficient tumors. The repertoire was sequenced with immunoSEQ multiplex PCR; TCRdb's copy has only in-frame clones and lacks some. The sample consists of more than 85,000 clones, 70% to 85% of them appearing once. This specimen was peripheral blood, taken 30 to 36 weeks after starting pembrolizumab. The source is an adult with mismatch repair-deficient cancer.

The CDR3 protein is CASSLGTLDKNIQYF. The CDR3 DNA follows: TGTGCCAGCAGCTTAGGGACGCTTGACAAAAACATTCAGTACTTC. This sequence joins TRBV7-9 and TRBJ2-4; D is uncertain. There are 15 residues in the CDR3. The V end lost 1 base, the J end lost 3 bases, and 10 bases lay between the germline ends. Germline V gives CDR1 SEHNR, CDR2 FQNEAQ (reference sequence).

This clone appeared a few times. The chain is built from TRBV5-4 and TRBJ2-4; no definite D call. Trimming cost V 5 bases and J 0 bases, with 12 bases left between them. The CDR3 is made up of 15 amino acids. Germline CDR1 SGHNT, CDR2 YYREEE (reference sequence). This CDR3 reads CASSLGRVAKNIQYF. CDR3 sequence (DNA): TGTGCCAGCAGTTTAGGACGGGTAGCCAAAAACATTCAGTACTTC. Together with reference TRBV5-4 and TRBJ2-4, the CDR3 gives the full variable domain: ETGVTQSPTHLIKTRGQQVTLRCSSQSGHNTVSWYQQALGQGPQFIFQYYREEENGRGNFPPRFSGLQFPNYSSELNVNALELDDSALYLCASSLGRVAKNIQYFGAGTRLSVL.

V gene TRBV6-5 combines with J gene TRBJ1-1; D is unresolved. The CDR3 is 13 amino acids. Germline lookup yields CDR1 MNHEY and CDR2 SVGAGI. Trimming took 6 bases from V and 1 from J, leaving 9 bases between them. CDR3 amino acids: CASSAVPNTEAFF. The CDR3 DNA sequence: TGTGCCAGCAGCGCGGTACCGAACACTGAAGCTTTCTTT.

V is TRBV18 and J is TRBJ2-7, with 10 bases fitting TRBD1. Trimming removed 2 bases from V and 12 bases from J; junction bases left unmatched: 4. The CDR3 length is 12 residues. Germline V gene lookup returns CDR1 KGHSH and CDR2 LQKENI. CDR3 nucleotides: TGTGCCAGCTCACCAGGACAGGGGGTGAGGTACTTC. Translating gives CASSPGQGVRYF.

This rearrangement joins TRBV10-3 to TRBJ1-5; 8 bases are a match to TRBD1. V dropped 6 bases and J dropped 7; count of bases not matched to a gene: 11. Germline V gene sequence: CDR1 ENHRY, CDR2 SYGVKD. This CDR3 is 15 amino acids long. CDR3 coding DNA: TGTGCCATCAGGGACGGGACAGGAGGAGGCCAGCCCCAGCATTTT. Translating it yields CAIRDGTGGGQPQHF.

V gene TRBV4-3 combines with J gene TRBJ2-1; D is undetermined. The length of the CDR3 is 15 residues. The V end lost 1 base, the J end lost 2 bases, and 9 bases lay between the germline ends. CDR1 is LGHNA, CDR2 YSLEER, per germline. In nucleotides, the CDR3 is TGCGCCAGCAGCCAAGTCGAACGACCCTACAATGAGCAGTTCTTC. Residues: CASSQVERPYNEQFF.

The V gene is TRBV7-9, the J gene TRBJ1-5, with D possibly TRBD1 on 5 matching bases. Germline CDR1 SEHNR, CDR2 FQNEAQ (reference sequence). V was pared by 4 bases and J by 7 bases, with 17 bases between. This CDR3 has 15 amino acids. CDR3 sequence (DNA): TGTGCCAGCAGCTCACAGACAGTACCTGGCCAGCCCCAGCATTTT. Translated: CASSSQTVPGQPQHF.

The rearrangement uses TRBV28 and TRBJ1-2, with 9 positions matching TRBD1. The CDR3 spans 14 residues. Germline V gene lookup returns CDR1 MDHEN and CDR2 SYDVKM. The V segment lost 3 bases and the J segment 7 bases; nucleotides outside the gene matches: 6. CDR3: CASSFLQGARGYTF. The CDR3 DNA follows: TGTGCCAGCAGTTTCTTACAGGGGGCGCGTGGCTACACCTTC.

This clone was recorded once. The rearrangement links TRBV19 to TRBJ1-1; tentatively, D is TRBD1 (5 bases). With 2 bases removed from V and 5 bases from J, the gap between germline ends came to 12 bases. This CDR3 spans 14 amino acids. The germline V gene has CDR1 LNHDA and CDR2 SQIVND (reference sequence). The chain's CDR3 is CASSITGDFTEAFF. CDR3 nucleotides: TGTGCCAGTAGTATAACGGGGGATTTTACTGAAGCTTTCTTT.

The chain links TRBV21-1 to TRBJ2-1; TRBD2 was called by the table and not checked on the DNA. TRBV21-1 is reported as a pseudogene. The CDR3 consists of 17 residues. The CDR3 coding sequence is TGTGCCAGCAGCAAGTCTTCGGGGGGAAGGCCCTACAATGAGCAGTTCTTC. It yields the protein CASSKSSGGRPYNEQFF.

J is TRBJ1-3 and V is TRBV7-2, with 7 bases identical to TRBD1. Unmatched junction bases numbered 7, after V lost 5 bases and J lost 3 bases. CDR1 and CDR2 from the germline V gene are SGHTA and FQGNSA. The CDR3 contains 15 residues. CDR3 region: CASSRDRVNGNTIYF. CDR3 sequence (DNA): TGTGCCAGCAGCCGTGACAGGGTGAATGGAAACACCATATATTTT.

The chain employs TRBV12-5 and TRBJ1-3; possibly TRBD1 for D (6 bases). Germline V gives CDR1 LGHNT, CDR2 FRNRAP. The CDR3 is 13 amino acids. Trimming cost V 6 bases and J 6 bases, with 12 bases left between them. The CDR3 bases are TGTGCTAGTGGCGGGGACACGCTAAACACCATATATTTT. Translating gives CASGGDTLNTIYF. The full variable domain, rest sourced from reference TRBV12-5 and TRBJ1-3, is DARVTQTPRHKVTEMGQEVTMRCQPILGHNTVFWYRQTMMQGLELLAYFRNRAPLDDSGMPKDRFSAEMPDATLATLKIQPSEPRDSAVYFCASGGDTLNTIYFGEGSWLTVV.

The chain joins TRBV7-2 to TRBJ2-3; 8 positions agree with TRBD2. CDR1 SGHTA and CDR2 FQGNSA come from the germline V gene. The CDR3 sequence is 15 residues long. V shed 1 base and J 2 bases; nucleotides not matched to a gene: 2. The CDR3 here is CASSLELAVTDTQYF. CDR3 DNA sequence: TGTGCCAGCAGCTTAGAACTAGCGGTCACAGATACGCAGTATTTT.